Listed below are T cell receptor beta chains from one sample, sequenced in a study of CD8 T cells in ankylosing spondylitis. TCRdb re-derived calls from the 5' RACE reads in MiXCR, one entry per CDR3 protein. The data show around 180,000 distinct CDR3 sequences, 13% seen once. The sequencing input was blood, either unsorted or a sorted T cell fraction (not recorded which). These receptors originate from a female donor with ankylosing spondylitis or in good health (not recorded which). The CDR3 runs from the conserved cysteine through the conserved F or W. The order of the fields is clone size, J gene, D gene, V gene, CDR3 protein, CDR3 DNA. The D gene is left open where the match is weak. Size is stated for part of the rows, as once, few or many counts, or as a class when the clone is expanded.

>few|TRBJ1-4|TRBD1|TRBV5-1
CASSGGTGQTNEKLFF
TGCGCCAGCAGCGGCGGGACAGGGCAAACTAATGAAAAACTGTTTTTT
>few|TRBJ1-2|-|TRBV7-9
CASSLAGTVPNYGYTF
TGTGCCAGCAGTTTAGCTGGGACGGTACCTAACTATGGCTACACCTTC
>-|TRBJ2-7|TRBD2|TRBV28
CASSIGAGGAYEQYF
TGTGCCAGCAGCATTGGGGCGGGAGGGGCCTACGAGCAGTACTTC
>many|TRBJ2-1|TRBD1|TRBV11-2
CASSSMTGSYNEQFF
TGTGCCAGCAGCTCCATGACAGGGTCCTACAATGAGCAGTTCTTC
>many|TRBJ1-4|-|TRBV28
CASSSNRMGGEKLFF
TGTGCCAGCAGTTCCAACAGGATGGGGGGTGAAAAACTGTTTTTT
>-|TRBJ2-1|-|TRBV2
CASAGGLPYSYNEQFF
TGTGCCAGCGCTGGGGGGCTACCTTACTCCTACAATGAGCAGTTCTTC
>many|TRBJ2-3|TRBD1|TRBV29-1
CSVGRDSSIPIPDTQYF
TGCAGCGTTGGCCGGGACAGCTCTATCCCCATCCCAGATACGCAGTATTTT
>many|TRBJ2-4|-|TRBV12-3/TRBV12-4
CASSSYILAKNIQYF
TGTGCCAGCAGTTCATATATTCTAGCCAAAAACATTCAGTACTTC
>-|TRBJ2-3|TRBD2|TRBV20-1
CSARTGRGESDTQYF
TGCAGTGCTAGAACCGGGAGGGGTGAGTCCGATACGCAGTATTTT
>many|TRBJ2-1|TRBD1|TRBV6-2/TRBV6-3
CASSYDVRGRPQDNEQFF
TGTGCCAGCAGTTACGATGTCAGGGGGCGGCCCCAGGACAATGAGCAGTTCTTC
>few|TRBJ2-2|-|TRBV9
CASSVAFAGELFF
TGTGCCAGCAGCGTAGCATTTGCCGGGGAGCTGTTTTTT
>-|TRBJ2-5|TRBD1|TRBV7-2
CAGSSMGQLETQYF
TGTGCCGGCAGCTCAATGGGACAGTTGGAGACCCAGTACTTC
>few|TRBJ1-5|-|TRBV12-3/TRBV12-4
CASRIRGGADNQPQHF
TGTGCCAGCAGGATACGGGGGGGGGCAGACAATCAGCCCCAGCATTTT
>-|TRBJ2-5|TRBD2|TRBV5-1
CASSSGTSIQETQYF
TGCGCCAGCAGCTCCGGGACTAGTATACAAGAGACCCAGTACTTC
>-|TRBJ1-5|-|TRBV19
CASTRLQGNQPQHF
TGTGCCAGTACCCGCTTACAGGGCAATCAGCCCCAGCATTTT
>many|TRBJ1-2|TRBD1|TRBV14
CASSLRRGLDGYTF
TGTGCCAGCAGCCTTCGGAGGGGGCTAGATGGCTACACCTTC
>-|TRBJ2-1|-|TRBV10-3
CAIGELDEQFF
TGTGCCATCGGGGAATTAGATGAGCAGTTCTTC
>many|TRBJ2-2|-|TRBV19
CASSNRLGGVNTGELFF
TGTGCCAGTAGTAACCGGCTTGGAGGGGTGAACACCGGGGAGCTGTTTTTT
>-|TRBJ1-5|-|TRBV29-1
CSVEERGRGRPQHF
TGCAGCGTTGAAGAACGAGGGAGGGGGAGGCCCCAGCATTTT
>-|TRBJ2-7|TRBD1|TRBV12-3/TRBV12-4
CASTSTGGLAGEQYF
TGTGCCAGCACCTCGACAGGGGGCCTTGCCGGGGAGCAGTACTTC
>many|TRBJ1-5|TRBD1|TRBV12-3/TRBV12-4
CASSLQGQGRNQPQHF
TGTGCCAGCAGCCTCCAGGGACAGGGGCGCAATCAGCCCCAGCATTTT
>many|TRBJ1-3|-|TRBV27
CASSLYGTGSGNTIYF
TGTGCCAGCAGTTTATACGGGACGGGCTCTGGAAACACCATATATTTT
>-|TRBJ1-1|TRBD1|TRBV4-1
CASSQGQGRYTEAFF
TGCGCCAGCAGCCAGGGACAGGGGCGATACACTGAAGCTTTCTTT
>-|TRBJ2-7|TRBD2|TRBV7-2
CASSLTGTSGSYEQYF
TGTGCCAGCAGCCTTACCGGGACTAGCGGTTCCTACGAGCAGTACTTC
>-|TRBJ2-3|TRBD2|TRBV10-3
CATGWAGEQDTQYF
TGTGCCACGGGGTGGGCGGGAGAACAAGATACGCAGTATTTT
>many|TRBJ2-3|TRBD2|TRBV12-3/TRBV12-4
CASSFLAGSSDTQYF
TGTGCCAGCAGTTTCCTAGCGGGGTCCTCGGATACGCAGTATTTT
>few|TRBJ2-7|TRBD2|TRBV20-1
CSARVGLATYEQYF
TGCAGTGCTAGAGTAGGACTAGCGACCTACGAGCAGTACTTC
>many|TRBJ2-3|-|TRBV6-5
CASSYDSLTSTDTQYF
TGTGCCAGCAGTTATGACAGCCTCACTAGCACAGATACGCAGTATTTT
>few|TRBJ1-2|TRBD1|TRBV29-1
CSVEGGTGRYGYTF
TGCAGCGTTGAAGGGGGGACAGGGCGCTATGGCTACACCTTC
>many|TRBJ2-2|-|TRBV12-3/TRBV12-4
CASRPGLNTGELFF
TGTGCCAGCAGGCCGGGACTGAACACCGGGGAGCTGTTTTTT
>few|TRBJ2-7|-|TRBV3-1
CASSPGPSSYEQYF
TGTGCCAGCAGCCCGGGACCCAGCTCCTACGAGCAGTACTTC
>many|TRBJ1-4|-|TRBV2
CASKETGAKLFF
TGTGCCAGCAAGGAGACGGGGGCCAAACTGTTTTTT
>many|TRBJ2-5|-|TRBV10-3
CAIAVRVGETQYF
TGTGCCATCGCGGTCCGGGTTGGTGAGACCCAGTACTTC
>few|TRBJ2-7|-|TRBV12-3/TRBV12-4
CASSLNSANEQYF
TGTGCCAGCAGTTTAAACAGTGCCAACGAGCAGTACTTC
>many|TRBJ1-4|TRBD1|TRBV11-2
CASSLTGGDNEKLFF
TGTGCCAGCAGCTTGACAGGGGGGGATAATGAAAAACTGTTTTTT
>many|TRBJ1-1|-|TRBV12-5
CASGLVPNTEAFF
TGTGCTAGTGGTTTGGTACCGAACACTGAAGCTTTCTTT
>many|TRBJ1-2|-|TRBV4-3
CASSQDAGQKYYGYTF
TGCGCCAGCAGCCAAGATGCTGGGCAGAAATACTATGGCTACACCTTC
>-|TRBJ1-1|TRBD1|TRBV7-9
CASSLTRGQNTEAFF
TGTGCCAGCAGCCTTACTAGGGGGCAGAACACTGAAGCTTTCTTT
>many|TRBJ2-1|TRBD2|TRBV6-1
CASSRTSGSSSEQFF
TGTGCCAGCAGTCGAACTAGCGGGAGTTCCAGTGAGCAGTTCTTC
>many|TRBJ2-3|TRBD1|TRBV27
CASSFGDRGPDTQYF
TGTGCCAGCAGTTTCGGAGACAGGGGTCCAGATACGCAGTATTTT
>-|TRBJ1-4|-|TRBV29-1
CSVRNPSATNEKLFF
TGCAGCGTGCGTAACCCCTCAGCAACTAATGAAAAACTGTTTTTT
>many|TRBJ2-7|TRBD2|TRBV9
CASSVGSGGPYEQYF
TGTGCCAGCAGCGTAGGGTCGGGAGGCCCCTACGAGCAGTACTTC
>many|TRBJ1-1|TRBD1|TRBV6-5
CASSSPDRGGTEAFF
TGTGCCAGCAGTTCCCCGGACAGGGGTGGAACTGAAGCTTTCTTT
>few|TRBJ1-1|-|TRBV7-2
CASSFDLNTEAFF
TGTGCCAGCAGCTTCGACCTAAACACTGAAGCTTTCTTT
>many|TRBJ2-2|TRBD1|TRBV25-1
CASRRTGETGELFF
TGTGCCAGCAGGAGGACAGGAGAGACCGGGGAGCTGTTTTTT
>many|TRBJ2-2|-|TRBV5-1
CASSLGAANTGELFF
TGCGCCAGCAGCTTGGGGGCAGCGAACACCGGGGAGCTGTTTTTT
>few|TRBJ2-6|TRBD2|TRBV4-2
CASSQASSGTSGANVLTF
TGTGCCAGCAGCCAAGCGTCTAGCGGGACCTCTGGGGCCAACGTCCTGACTTTC
>many|TRBJ2-7|TRBD2|TRBV20-1
CSADTSGSYEQYF
TGCAGTGCTGATACTAGCGGGTCCTACGAGCAGTACTTC
>-|TRBJ2-6|-|TRBV4-3
CASSQDRHSGANVLTF
TGCGCCAGCAGCCAAGATAGACACTCTGGGGCCAACGTCCTGACTTTC
>many|TRBJ2-7|TRBD2|TRBV5-1
CASSLERGKGYEQYF
TGCGCCAGCAGCTTGGAGCGGGGAAAGGGGTACGAGCAGTACTTC
>many|TRBJ1-2|TRBD1|TRBV28
CASSSPGQGALSGGYTF
TGTGCCAGCAGTTCTCCGGGACAGGGGGCGCTTTCGGGCGGCTACACCTTC
>many|TRBJ2-1|-|TRBV7-2
CASSLGTNEQFF
TGTGCCAGCAGCTTAGGGACGAATGAGCAGTTCTTC
>many|TRBJ2-7|-|TRBV29-1
CSVASVYEQYF
TGCAGCGTTGCTTCAGTTTACGAGCAGTACTTC